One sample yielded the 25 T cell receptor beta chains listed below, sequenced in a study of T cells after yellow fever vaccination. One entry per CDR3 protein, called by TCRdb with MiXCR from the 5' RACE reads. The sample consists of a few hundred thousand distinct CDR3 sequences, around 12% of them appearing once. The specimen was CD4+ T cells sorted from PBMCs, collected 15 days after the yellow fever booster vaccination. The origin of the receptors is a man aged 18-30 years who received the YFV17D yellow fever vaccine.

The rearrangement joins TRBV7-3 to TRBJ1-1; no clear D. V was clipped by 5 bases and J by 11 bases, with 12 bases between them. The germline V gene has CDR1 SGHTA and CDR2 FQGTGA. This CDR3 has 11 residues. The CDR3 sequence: CASSAGDVAFF. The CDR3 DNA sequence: TGTGCCAGCAGCGCGGGAGATGTGGCTTTCTTT.

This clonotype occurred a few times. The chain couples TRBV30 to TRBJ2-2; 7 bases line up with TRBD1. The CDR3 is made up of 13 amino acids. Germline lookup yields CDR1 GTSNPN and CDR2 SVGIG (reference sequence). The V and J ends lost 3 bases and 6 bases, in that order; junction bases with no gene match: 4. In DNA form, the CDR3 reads TGTGCCTGGAGCTACAGGGGCGCCGGGGAGCTGTTTTTT. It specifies CAWSYRGAGELFF.

CDR3 in DNA: TGTGCCATCCGAGGGTTCTACGAGCAGTACTTC. Translation: CAIRGFYEQYF. This chain uses TRBV6-2 or TRBV6-3 with TRBJ2-7; perhaps TRBD2 as D (5 bases). Germline CDR1 is MNHEY and CDR2 is SVGEGT. Trimming took 10 bases from V and 3 from J, leaving 10 bases between them. The CDR3 consists of 11 residues.

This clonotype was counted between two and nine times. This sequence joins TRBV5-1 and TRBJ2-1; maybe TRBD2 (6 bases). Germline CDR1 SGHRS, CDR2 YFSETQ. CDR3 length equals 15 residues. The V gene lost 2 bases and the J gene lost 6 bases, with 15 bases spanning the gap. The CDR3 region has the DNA TGCGCCAGCAGCTTCGGGCAGGGAGGATCCAATGAGCAGTTCTTC. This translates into CASSFGQGGSNEQFF.

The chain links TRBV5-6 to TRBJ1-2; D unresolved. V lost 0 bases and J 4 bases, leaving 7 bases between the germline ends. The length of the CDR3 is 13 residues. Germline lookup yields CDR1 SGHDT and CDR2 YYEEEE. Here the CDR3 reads CASSLVKFYGYTF. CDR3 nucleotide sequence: TGTGCCAGCAGCTTGGTGAAGTTCTATGGCTACACCTTC.

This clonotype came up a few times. CDR3 protein: CASSPDSANYGYTF. In DNA form, the CDR3 reads TGTGCCAGCAGCCCCGACAGCGCTAACTATGGCTACACCTTC. This sequence joins TRBV9 and TRBJ1-2; D is perhaps TRBD1 (5 bases). The CDR3 spans 14 residues. Germline V gene lookup returns CDR1 SGDLS and CDR2 YYNGEE. V lost 4 bases to trimming and J lost 0 bases, with 10 bases between them.

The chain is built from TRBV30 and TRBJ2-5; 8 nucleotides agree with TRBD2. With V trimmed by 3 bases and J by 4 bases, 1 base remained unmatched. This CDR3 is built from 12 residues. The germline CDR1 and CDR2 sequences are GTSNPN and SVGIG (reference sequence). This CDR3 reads CAWSGGAETQYF. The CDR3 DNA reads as TGTGCCTGGAGCGGGGGGGCAGAGACCCAGTACTTC.

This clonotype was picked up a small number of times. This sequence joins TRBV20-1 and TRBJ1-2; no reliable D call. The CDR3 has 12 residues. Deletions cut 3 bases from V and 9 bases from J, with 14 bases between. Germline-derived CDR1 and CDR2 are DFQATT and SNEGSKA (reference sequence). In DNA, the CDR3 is TGCAGTGCTAGTGCTCCCCCCGGCAGCTACACCTTC. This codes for CSASAPPGSYTF.

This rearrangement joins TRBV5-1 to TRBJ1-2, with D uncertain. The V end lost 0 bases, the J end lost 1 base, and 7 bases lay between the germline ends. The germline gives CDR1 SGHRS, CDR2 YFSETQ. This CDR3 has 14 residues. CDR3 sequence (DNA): TGCGCCAGCAGCTTGGTACCAGATAACTATGGCTACACCTTC. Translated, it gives CASSLVPDNYGYTF.

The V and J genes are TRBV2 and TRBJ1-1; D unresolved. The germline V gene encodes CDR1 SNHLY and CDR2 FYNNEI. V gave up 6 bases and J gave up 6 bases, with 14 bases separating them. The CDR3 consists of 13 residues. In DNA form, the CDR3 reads TGTGCCAGCAGGATGGACGCTCTCCCTGAAGCTTTCTTT. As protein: CASRMDALPEAFF.

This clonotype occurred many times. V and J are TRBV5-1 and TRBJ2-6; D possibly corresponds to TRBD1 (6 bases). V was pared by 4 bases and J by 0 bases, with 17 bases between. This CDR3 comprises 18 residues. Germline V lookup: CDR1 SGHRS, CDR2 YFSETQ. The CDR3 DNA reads TGCGCCAGCAGCCGGAACCCTCGGGACATCTCTGGGGCCAACGTCCTGACTTTC. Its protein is CASSRNPRDISGANVLTF.

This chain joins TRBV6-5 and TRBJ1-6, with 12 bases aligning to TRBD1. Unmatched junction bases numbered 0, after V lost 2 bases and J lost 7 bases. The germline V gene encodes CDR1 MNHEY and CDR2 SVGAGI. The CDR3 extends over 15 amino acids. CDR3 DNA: TGTGCCAGCAGTTACGGGACAGGGGGCAATTCACCCCTCCACTTT. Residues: CASSYGTGGNSPLHF.

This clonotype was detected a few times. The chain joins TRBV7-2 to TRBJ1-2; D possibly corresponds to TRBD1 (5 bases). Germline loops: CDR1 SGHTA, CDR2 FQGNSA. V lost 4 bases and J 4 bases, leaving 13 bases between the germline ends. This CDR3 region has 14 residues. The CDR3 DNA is TGTGCCAGCAGCTCCCTGACAGAAACCTATGGCTACACCTTC. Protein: CASSSLTETYGYTF.

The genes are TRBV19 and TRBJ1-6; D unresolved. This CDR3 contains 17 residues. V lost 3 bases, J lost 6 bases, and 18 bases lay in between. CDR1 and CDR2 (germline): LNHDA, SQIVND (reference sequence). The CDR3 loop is CASSIFLGGLTNSPLHF. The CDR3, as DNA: TGTGCCAGTAGTATCTTCCTGGGAGGGCTGACTAATTCACCCCTCCACTTT. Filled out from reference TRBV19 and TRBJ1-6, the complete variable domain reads DGGITQSPKYLFRKEGQNVTLSCEQNLNHDAMYWYRQDPGQGLRLIYYSQIVNDFQKGDIAEGYSVSREKKESFPLTVTSAQKNPTAFYLCASSIFLGGLTNSPLHFGNGTRLTVT.

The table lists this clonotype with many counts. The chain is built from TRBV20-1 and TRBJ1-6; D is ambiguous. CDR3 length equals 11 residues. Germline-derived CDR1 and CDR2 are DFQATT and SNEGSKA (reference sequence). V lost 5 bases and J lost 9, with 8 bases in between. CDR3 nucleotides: TGCAGTGCTCCCGGTGGTTCACCCCTCCACTTT. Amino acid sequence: CSAPGGSPLHF.

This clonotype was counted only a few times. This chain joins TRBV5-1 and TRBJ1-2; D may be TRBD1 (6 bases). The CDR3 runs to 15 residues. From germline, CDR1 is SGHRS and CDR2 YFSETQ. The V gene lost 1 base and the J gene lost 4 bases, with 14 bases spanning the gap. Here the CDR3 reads CASSLQGQSVYGYTF. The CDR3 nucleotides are TGCGCCAGCAGCTTGCAAGGACAGTCGGTCTATGGCTACACCTTC.

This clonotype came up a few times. CDR3 DNA: TGTGCCAGCAGCTCAGGAGTCAGAACTGAAGCTTTCTTT. This sequence encodes CASSSGVRTEAFF. The V call is TRBV7-2, the J call TRBJ1-1; D remains ambiguous. Germline V gene data show CDR1 as SGHTA and CDR2 as FQGNSA. The CDR3 has 13 residues. The V and J ends lost 4 bases and 5 bases respectively, with 11 bases between them.

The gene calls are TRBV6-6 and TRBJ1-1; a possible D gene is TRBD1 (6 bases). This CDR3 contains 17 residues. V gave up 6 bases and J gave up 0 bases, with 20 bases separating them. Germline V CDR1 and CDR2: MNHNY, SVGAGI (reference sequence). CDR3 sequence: CASRRGQGGVMNTEAFF. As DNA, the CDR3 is TGTGCCAGCAGGCGGGGTCAAGGGGGAGTTATGAACACTGAAGCTTTCTTT.

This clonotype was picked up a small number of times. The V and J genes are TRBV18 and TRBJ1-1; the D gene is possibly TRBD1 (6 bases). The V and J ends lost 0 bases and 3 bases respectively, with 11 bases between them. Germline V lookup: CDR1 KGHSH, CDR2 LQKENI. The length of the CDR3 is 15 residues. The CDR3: CASSPPNTGYTEAFF. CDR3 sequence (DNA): TGTGCCAGCTCACCACCTAACACAGGGTACACTGAAGCTTTCTTT.

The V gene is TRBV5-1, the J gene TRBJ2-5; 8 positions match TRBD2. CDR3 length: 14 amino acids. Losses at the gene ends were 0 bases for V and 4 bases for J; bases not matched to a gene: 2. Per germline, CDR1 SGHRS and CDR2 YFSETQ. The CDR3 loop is CASSLELAVETQYF. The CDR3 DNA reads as TGCGCCAGCAGCTTGGAACTAGCGGTAGAGACCCAGTACTTC.

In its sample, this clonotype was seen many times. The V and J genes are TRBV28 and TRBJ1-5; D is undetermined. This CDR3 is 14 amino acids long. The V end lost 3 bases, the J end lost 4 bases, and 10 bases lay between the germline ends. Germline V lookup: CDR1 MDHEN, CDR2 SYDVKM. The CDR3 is CASSFRQPNQPQHF. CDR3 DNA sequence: TGTGCCAGCAGTTTCCGCCAGCCGAATCAGCCCCAGCATTTT.

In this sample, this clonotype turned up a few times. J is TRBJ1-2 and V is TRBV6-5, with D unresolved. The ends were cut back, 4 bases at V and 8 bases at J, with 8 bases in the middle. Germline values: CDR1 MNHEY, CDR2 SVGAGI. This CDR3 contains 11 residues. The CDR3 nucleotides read TGTGCCAGCAGTTCGCGGGGAGGCTACACCTTC. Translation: CASSSRGGYTF.

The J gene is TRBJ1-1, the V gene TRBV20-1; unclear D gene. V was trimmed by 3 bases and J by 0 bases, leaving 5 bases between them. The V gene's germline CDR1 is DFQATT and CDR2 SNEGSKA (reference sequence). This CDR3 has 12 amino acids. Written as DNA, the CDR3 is TGCAGTGCTAGGGGGATGAACACTGAAGCTTTCTTT. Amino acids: CSARGMNTEAFF.

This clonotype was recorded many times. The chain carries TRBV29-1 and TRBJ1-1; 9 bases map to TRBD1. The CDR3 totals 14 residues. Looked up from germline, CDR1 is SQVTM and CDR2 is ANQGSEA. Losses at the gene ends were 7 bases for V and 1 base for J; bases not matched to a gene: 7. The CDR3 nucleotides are TGCAGCGCACCCCCGGGACAGGGGAACACTGAAGCTTTCTTT. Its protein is CSAPPGQGNTEAFF.

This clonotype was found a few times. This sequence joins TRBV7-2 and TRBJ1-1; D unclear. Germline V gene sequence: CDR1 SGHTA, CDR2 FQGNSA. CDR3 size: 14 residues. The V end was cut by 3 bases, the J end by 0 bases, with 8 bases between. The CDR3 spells CASSFGSLNTEAFF. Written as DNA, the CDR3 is TGTGCCAGCAGCTTCGGGTCCCTGAACACTGAAGCTTTCTTT.